The 28 T cell receptor beta chains given below trace back to one sample, sequenced in a study of blood T cell repertoires in COVID-19. Profiled with immunoSEQ multiplex PCR; TCRdb holds only in-frame clones, not every one. The table includes around 170,000 clones, 84% detected once. The specimen was peripheral blood. These receptors came from a man younger than 30 with active or convalescent COVID-19.

The chain has TRBV29-1 and TRBJ1-1, with TRBD1 as a possible D gene (6 bases). The V gene lost 1 base and the J gene lost 4 bases, with 13 bases spanning the gap. CDR1 and CDR2 (germline): SQVTM, ANQGSEA. The CDR3 consists of 14 residues. The CDR3 coding sequence is TGCAGCGTTGAAGGACCCCACAGGGCCACTGAAGCTTTCTTT. Translation: CSVEGPHRATEAFF. Full variable domain (rest looked up from reference TRBV29-1 and TRBJ1-1): SAVISQKPSRDICQRGTSLTIQCQVDSQVTMMFWYRQQPGQSLTLIATANQGSEATYESGFVIDKFPISRPNLTFSTLTVSNMSPEDSSIYLCSVEGPHRATEAFFGQGTRLTVV.

This clone was seen a single time. V gene TRBV5-4 combines with J gene TRBJ1-2; 11 nucleotides agree with TRBD1. The CDR3 is made up of 15 amino acids. Germline lookup yields CDR1 SGHNT and CDR2 YYREEE (reference sequence). V dropped 2 bases and J dropped 6; count of bases not matched to a gene: 6. The CDR3 here is CASSLGQGAPDGYTF. The CDR3 DNA reads as TGTGCCAGCAGCTTAGGACAGGGGGCGCCGGATGGCTACACCTTC.

This sequence joins TRBV5-8 and TRBJ1-5; 9 nucleotides match TRBD1. Germline loops: CDR1 SGHTS, CDR2 YDEGEE. Germline trimming cut 4 bases from V and 5 bases from J; bases unmatched to any gene: 16. The CDR3 is 18 residues long. The DNA of the CDR3 is TGTGCCAGCAGCCAAGGGACAGGGAGGGGGAGCACTCATCAGCCCCAGCATTTT. Translating gives CASSQGTGRGSTHQPQHF.

The chain couples TRBV7-8 to TRBJ2-7, with no clear D. Germline CDR1 reads SGHVS; CDR2 reads FQNEAQ. V was trimmed by 1 base and J by 3 bases, leaving 7 bases between them. The CDR3 runs to 13 residues. CDR3 protein: CASSLGALYEQYF. CDR3 nucleotides: TGTGCCAGCAGCTTAGGGGCCCTCTACGAGCAGTACTTC.

The rearrangement uses TRBV9 and TRBJ1-2; the match to TRBD1 covers 8 bases. The CDR3 runs 17 residues. CDR1 is SGDLS, CDR2 YYNGEE, per germline. V lost 2 bases and J lost 4; bases outside the gene matches: 13. The CDR3 sequence is CASSVDSRTGSIYGYTF. Here the CDR3 DNA reads TGTGCCAGCAGCGTCGACTCGCGGACAGGGTCTATCTATGGCTACACCTTC.

The J gene is TRBJ2-6, the V gene TRBV9, with D possibly TRBD1 on 6 matching bases. V gave up 1 base and J gave up 2 bases, with 22 bases separating them. Germline loops: CDR1 SGDLS, CDR2 YYNGEE. The CDR3 covers 20 residues. Written as DNA, the CDR3 is TGTGCCAGCAGCGTAACAAGACAGGAACCTGGTGTGACTGGGGCCAACGTCCTGACTTTC. Translated, it gives CASSVTRQEPGVTGANVLTF.

This rearrangement joins TRBV6-1 to TRBJ2-3; TRBD2 matches at 9 bases. Per germline, CDR1 MNHNS and CDR2 SASEGT. CDR3 length: 16 residues. After removal of 2 bases from V and 4 bases from J, the junction contained 7 bases not matched to a gene. The CDR3 spells CASSESLAGNADTQYF. Written as DNA, the CDR3 is TGTGCCAGCAGTGAAAGTCTAGCGGGGAATGCAGATACGCAGTATTTT.

The chain couples TRBV7-9 to TRBJ2-1; TRBD1 matches at 7 bases. The ends lost 1 base at V and 6 bases at J; junction bases unmatched: 9. This CDR3 is 16 amino acids long. The germline V gene encodes CDR1 SEHNR and CDR2 FQNEAQ (reference sequence). CDR3 protein: CASSLGLTGWRNEQFF. The CDR3 nucleotides are TGTGCCAGCAGCTTAGGGTTGACAGGGTGGCGCAATGAGCAGTTCTTC.

This sequence joins TRBV6-5 and TRBJ2-5; TRBD2 might be the D (5 bases). The CDR3 extends over 15 amino acids. Germline V gene lookup returns CDR1 MNHEY and CDR2 SVGAGI. V lost 2 bases, J lost 5 bases, and 15 bases lay in between. The chain's CDR3 is CASSYEGRGRETQYF. CDR3 coding DNA: TGTGCCAGCAGTTACGAGGGCCGGGGAAGGGAGACCCAGTACTTC.

The chain recombines TRBV2 with TRBJ2-1; D is possibly TRBD2 (5 bases). V was pared by 7 bases and J by 0 bases, with 13 bases between. Germline assignment: CDR1 SNHLY and CDR2 FYNNEI. The CDR3 consists of 15 residues. CDR3 region: CASTEVFHSYNEQFF. Written as DNA, the CDR3 is TGTGCCAGCACGGAGGTCTTCCACTCCTACAATGAGCAGTTCTTC.

The chain employs TRBV4-3 and TRBJ1-3; 9 bases are shared with TRBD1. Trimming at V came to 4 bases and at J to 6 bases, leaving 4 bases not matched to a gene. Germline CDR1 and CDR2: LGHNA and YSLEER. The CDR3 spans 14 residues. CDR3: CASSPRDRVNTIYF. Here the CDR3 DNA reads TGCGCCAGCAGCCCCCGGGACAGGGTAAACACCATATATTTT.

This clone was counted once. V gene TRBV13 combines with J gene TRBJ2-7; tentative D call: TRBD2 (5 bases). V lost 5 bases, J lost 3 bases, and 11 bases lay in between. Germline CDR1 is PRHDT and CDR2 is FYEKMQ (reference sequence). This CDR3 spans 13 amino acids. The CDR3 DNA is TGTGCCAGCAGCCCCCCCGAGGGCTACGAGCAGTACTTC. Its protein is CASSPPEGYEQYF.

The V gene is TRBV11-2, the J gene TRBJ1-2; perhaps TRBD1 as D (6 bases). Trimming removed 0 bases at V and 4 bases at J, with 15 bases between. Germline CDR1 SGHAT, CDR2 FQNNGV. This CDR3 comprises 16 residues. CDR3 nucleotides: TGTGCCAGCAGCTTAGACTTTCTGGGGGCCACCTATGGCTACACCTTC. Translating gives CASSLDFLGATYGYTF.

This sequence joins TRBV13 and TRBJ1-5; D is ambiguous. The CDR3 is 14 residues long. Trimming left V 0 bases short and J 4 bases short, with 7 bases between. The V gene's germline CDR1 is PRHDT and CDR2 FYEKMQ (reference sequence). This CDR3 reads CASSLGHPNQPQHF. The CDR3 DNA reads TGTGCCAGCAGCTTAGGACACCCAAATCAGCCCCAGCATTTT.

V and J are TRBV18 and TRBJ2-6; 8 bases align to TRBD1. V trimming: 4 bases; J trimming: 0 bases; junction bases outside the gene matches: 5. This CDR3 contains 17 residues. CDR1 is KGHSH and CDR2 is LQKENI in the germline V gene. CDR3 bases: TGTGCCAGCTCACGGGACAGGTTAACCTCTGGGGCCAACGTCCTGACTTTC. Its protein product is CASSRDRLTSGANVLTF.

This chain links TRBV18 with TRBJ1-3, with D possibly TRBD1 on 5 matching bases. This CDR3 region has 14 residues. V was cut by 6 bases and J by 2 bases, with 11 bases left in between. The V gene's germline CDR1 is KGHSH and CDR2 LQKENI. The CDR3 reads CASSPPGTGNTIYF. Here the CDR3 DNA reads TGTGCCAGCTCCCCTCCAGGGACTGGAAACACCATATATTTT.

The table lists this clone with a count of one. CDR3 sequence: CASSPGTGGTREAFF. The CDR3 DNA reads TGTGCCAGCAGTCCCGGGACAGGGGGGACCCGGGAAGCTTTCTTT. The chain joins TRBV28 to TRBJ1-1, with TRBD1 matching 11 bases. CDR3 length equals 15 residues. Germline V gives CDR1 MDHEN, CDR2 SYDVKM. The V segment lost 5 bases and the J segment 8 bases; nucleotides outside the gene matches: 10.

The chain employs TRBV2 and TRBJ2-2, with a possible D match to TRBD2 (7 bases). CDR3 length: 14 amino acids. In germline, CDR1 is SNHLY, CDR2 FYNNEI. Trimming pared 7 bases from V and 5 bases from J, leaving 14 bases between. The CDR3: CASIVRGGTGELFF. Written as DNA, the CDR3 is TGTGCCAGCATAGTAAGGGGGGGTACCGGGGAGCTGTTTTTT. The whole variable domain, filled in from reference TRBV2 and TRBJ2-2, reads EPEVTQTPSHQVTQMGQEVILRCVPISNHLYFYWYRQILGQKVEFLVSFYNNEISEKSEIFDDQFSVERPDGSNFTLKIRSTKLEDSAMYFCASIVRGGTGELFFGEGSRLTVL.

The CDR3 DNA reads TGTGCCAGCAGCCAAGGGACTAGCGGGAGGCACACCGGGGAGCTGTTTTTT. Amino acid sequence: CASSQGTSGRHTGELFF. This sequence joins TRBV4-2 and TRBJ2-2; the match to TRBD2 covers 14 bases. CDR1 is LGHNA, CDR2 YNFKEQ, per germline. Trimming at V came to 1 base and at J to 3 bases, leaving 1 base not matched to a gene. The CDR3 runs 17 residues.

The chain carries TRBV27 and TRBJ2-7, with 8 bases aligning to TRBD1. With V trimmed by 7 bases and J by 3 bases, 8 bases remained unmatched. This CDR3 is built from 14 residues. Germline CDR1 reads MNHEY; CDR2 reads SMNVEV (reference sequence). The CDR3 sequence is CASTATGAVYEQYF. The DNA of the CDR3 is TGTGCCAGCACCGCGACAGGGGCTGTCTACGAGCAGTACTTC.

This clone was counted a few times. The V call is TRBV3-1 (or the pseudogene TRBV3-2), the J call TRBJ1-5, with D possibly matching TRBD1 (5 bases). V shed 2 bases and J shed 4 bases, with 6 bases lying between them. This CDR3 comprises 13 residues. Per the germline V gene, CDR1 is LGHDT and CDR2 is YNNKEL (reference sequence). The CDR3 DNA follows: TGTGCCAGCAGCCAACAGGGAAATCAGCCCCAGCATTTT. Its translation: CASSQQGNQPQHF.

This rearrangement joins TRBV7-2 to TRBJ2-3; TRBD2 aligns across 7 bases. The CDR3 is 17 residues long. Trimming took 1 base from V and 3 from J; bases not matched to a gene: 10. Germline loops: CDR1 SGHTA, CDR2 FQGNSA. The CDR3 is CASSLGRGGRATDTQYF. The CDR3 region has the DNA TGTGCCAGCAGCTTAGGACGCGGCGGGAGAGCTACAGATACGCAGTATTTT.

This clone has just one count. The V and J genes are TRBV29-1 and TRBJ1-2, with 12 nucleotides matching TRBD1. Trimming removed 3 bases from V and 14 bases from J; junction bases left unmatched: 7. The germline V gene encodes CDR1 SQVTM and CDR2 ANQGSEA. The CDR3 extends over 12 amino acids. As DNA, the CDR3 is TGCAGCGTTGACGGGACAGGGGGCGTGGGTACCTTC. Its protein is CSVDGTGGVGTF. Combining the CDR3 with reference TRBV29-1 and TRBJ1-2 gives the whole variable domain SAVISQKPSRDICQRGTSLTIQCQVDSQVTMMFWYRQQPGQSLTLIATANQGSEATYESGFVIDKFPISRPNLTFSTLTVSNMSPEDSSIYLCSVDGTGGVGTFGSGTRLTVV.

V gene TRBV18 combines with J gene TRBJ2-7; D remains ambiguous. This CDR3 has 14 residues. V gave up 2 bases and J gave up 0 bases, with 8 bases separating them. CDR1 and CDR2 from the germline V gene are KGHSH and LQKENI. In DNA form, the CDR3 reads TGTGCCAGCTCACCAGAGCTATCCTCCTACGAGCAGTACTTC. Its translation is CASSPELSSYEQYF.

The chain joins TRBV5-1 to TRBJ2-3, with TRBD2 as a possible D gene (6 bases). V was clipped by 2 bases and J by 4 bases, with 11 bases between them. This CDR3 comprises 14 residues. The germline V gene has CDR1 SGHRS and CDR2 YFSETQ. CDR3 coding DNA: TGCGCCAGCAGCTTCCAGACTAGTTCAGATACGCAGTATTTT. Translation gives CASSFQTSSDTQYF.

The chain carries TRBV6-2 or TRBV6-3 and TRBJ1-6; D unclear. From germline, CDR1 is MNHEY and CDR2 SVGEGT. CDR3 length: 15 residues. Trimming took off 5 bases at V and 8 bases at J, with 16 bases between the two ends. CDR3 in DNA: TGTGCCAGCAGTCTTCTCTCGCTCGGTTATTCACCCCTCCACTTT. As protein: CASSLLSLGYSPLHF.

This clone was seen more than once but under ten times. The rearrangement links TRBV7-6 to TRBJ2-7; D is possibly TRBD1 (6 bases). V lost 5 bases to trimming and J lost 3 bases, with 14 bases between them. The CDR3 has 14 amino acids. Germline V gives CDR1 SGHVS, CDR2 FNYEAQ. The CDR3 DNA reads as TGTGCCAGCAGCCCGCCGGGACAAGGCTACGAGCAGTACTTC. This encodes CASSPPGQGYEQYF.

V and J are TRBV5-1 and TRBJ2-7, with TRBD1 identical over 10 bases. The trim removed 3 bases at V and 6 bases at J, leaving 6 bases unmatched. Germline CDR1 is SGHRS and CDR2 is YFSETQ. This CDR3 has 14 residues. This chain's CDR3 is CASSSGQGIGEQYF. Here the CDR3 DNA reads TGCGCCAGCAGCTCGGGACAGGGGATCGGCGAGCAGTACTTC.